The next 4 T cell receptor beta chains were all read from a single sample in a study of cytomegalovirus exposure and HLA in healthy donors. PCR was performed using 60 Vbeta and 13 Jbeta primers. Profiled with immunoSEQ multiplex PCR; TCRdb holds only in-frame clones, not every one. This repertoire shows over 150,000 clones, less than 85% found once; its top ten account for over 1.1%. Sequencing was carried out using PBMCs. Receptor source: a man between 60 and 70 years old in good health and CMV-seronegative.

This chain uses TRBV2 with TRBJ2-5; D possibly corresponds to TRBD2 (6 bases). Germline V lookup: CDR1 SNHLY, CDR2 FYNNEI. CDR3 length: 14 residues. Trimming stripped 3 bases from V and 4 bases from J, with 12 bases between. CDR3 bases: TGTGCCAGCAGTGAGACTAGGCTGGGAGAGACCCAGTACTTC. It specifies CASSETRLGETQYF. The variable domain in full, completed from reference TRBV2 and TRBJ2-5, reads EPEVTQTPSHQVTQMGQEVILRCVPISNHLYFYWYRQILGQKVEFLVSFYNNEISEKSEIFDDQFSVERPDGSNFTLKIRSTKLEDSAMYFCASSETRLGETQYFGPGTRLLVL.

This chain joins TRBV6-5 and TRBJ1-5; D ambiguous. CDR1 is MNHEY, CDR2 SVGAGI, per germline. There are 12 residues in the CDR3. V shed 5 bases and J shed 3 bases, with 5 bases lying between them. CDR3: CASSGFNQPQHF. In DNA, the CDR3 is TGTGCCAGCAGTGGCTTCAATCAGCCCCAGCATTTT.

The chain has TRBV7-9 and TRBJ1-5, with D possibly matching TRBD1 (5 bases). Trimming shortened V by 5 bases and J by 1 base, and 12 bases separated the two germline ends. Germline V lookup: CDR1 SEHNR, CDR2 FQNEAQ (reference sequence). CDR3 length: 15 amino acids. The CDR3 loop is CASSPVAGSNQPQHF. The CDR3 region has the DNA TGTGCCAGCAGCCCCGTCGCAGGGAGCAATCAGCCCCAGCATTTT. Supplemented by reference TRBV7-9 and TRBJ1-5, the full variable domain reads DTGVSQNPRHKITKRGQNVTFRCDPISEHNRLYWYRQTLGQGPEFLTYFQNEAQLEKSRLLSDRFSAERPKGSFSTLEIQRTEQGDSAMYLCASSPVAGSNQPQHFGDGTRLSIL.

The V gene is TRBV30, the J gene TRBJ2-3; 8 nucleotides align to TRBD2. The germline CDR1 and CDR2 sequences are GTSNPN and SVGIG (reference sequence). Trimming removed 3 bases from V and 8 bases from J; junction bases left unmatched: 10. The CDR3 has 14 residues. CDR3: CAWSLSAGGGTQYF. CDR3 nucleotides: TGTGCCTGGAGCCTTTCGGCGGGGGGTGGTACGCAGTATTTT.